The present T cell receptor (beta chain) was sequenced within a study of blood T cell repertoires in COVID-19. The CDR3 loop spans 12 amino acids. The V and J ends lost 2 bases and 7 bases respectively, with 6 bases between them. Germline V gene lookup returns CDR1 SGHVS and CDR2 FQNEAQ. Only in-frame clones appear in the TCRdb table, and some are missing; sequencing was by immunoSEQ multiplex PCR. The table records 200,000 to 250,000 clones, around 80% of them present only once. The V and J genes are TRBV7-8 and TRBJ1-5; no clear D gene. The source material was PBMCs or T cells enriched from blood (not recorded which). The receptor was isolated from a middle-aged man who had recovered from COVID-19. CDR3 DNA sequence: TGTGCCAGCAGCTTACGGGGACAGCCCCAGCATTTT. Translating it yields CASSLRGQPQHF.